This T cell receptor (beta chain) was profiled in a study of T cell repertoires in cytomegalovirus infection. Study in general: CMV infection and matching HLA type were both indicated by public TCR beta signatures.

This clonotype showed up just a few times. Its antigen is undetermined. This CDR3 is built from 17 residues. CDR1 is MNHEY and CDR2 is SVGAGI in the germline V gene. V shed 0 bases and J shed 1 base, with 15 bases lying between them. General study results and limits: Predominance within the ex vivo response was attributable to HLA-C-restricted CMV-specific TCR beta clonotypes. Individuals carrying CMV plus the relevant HLA were identified by cumulative frequency of public TCR beta families.

TCRdb reprocessed the reads via MiXCR and lists one record per CDR3 protein. The sample has around 310,000 distinct CDR3 sequences; around a sixth are singletons. This chain joins TRBV6-5 and TRBJ2-5, with D hard to call. The TCR sequence derives from a human donor in good health (CMV status not recorded). Some clones in this sample may be carry-over from other donors' samples. The sequenced material came from PBMCs. DNA for the CDR3: TGTGCCAGCAGTTACTCTAGAGCAGGAAGCGTCCAAGAGACCCAGTACTTC. Its translation: CASSYSRAGSVQETQYF.